The 28 T cell receptor beta chains presented below share a single source sample, sequenced in a study of radiation and T cells in renal cell carcinoma (dated by TCRdb to 2018 to 2020). Receptors were amplified or captured by the immunoSEQ multiplex PCR assay. The immuneACCESS repertoire file appears here via TCRdb, limited to in-frame rearrangements. These files lack a portion of the clones; in checked studies, under half of the deficit traces to unresolved V genes, and the cause of the others is not known. The sample table holds some 120,000 clones, of which more than 80% were seen once. Approximately 2% of the sample is in the top ten clones. What the time point label conveys for this sample: blood 2 weeks post-SBRT. This specimen's treatment or condition label, interpreted: 15 Gy SBRT to primary tumor, nephrectomy 4 weeks later. Sequenced material: blood, taken from a patient whose treatment included radiotherapy and nephrectomy. The receptors originated from a woman aged 60-75 years with renal cell carcinoma.

V is TRBV13 and J is TRBJ2-7; 7 positions match TRBD1. Germline V lookup: CDR1 PRHDT, CDR2 FYEKMQ (reference sequence). This CDR3 is built from 14 residues. J lost 1 base, V lost 5 bases, and 5 bases had no gene match. The CDR3 bases are TGTGCCAGCAGCCATAGACAGGGATCCTACGAGCAGTACTTC. It is translated as CASSHRQGSYEQYF.

The V and J genes are TRBV7-9 and TRBJ2-5, with unresolved D. Germline V gene sequence: CDR1 SEHNR, CDR2 FQNEAQ (reference sequence). The CDR3 totals 17 residues. Trimming removed 0 bases at V and 1 base at J, with 15 bases between. DNA of the CDR3: TGTGCCAGCAGCTTAGCTACGTCCTACATGGTCCAAGAGACCCAGTACTTC. Amino acids: CASSLATSYMVQETQYF.

This clone has a count of ten or more. DNA for the CDR3: TGTGCCTTTGGGACCTCCCCGTACAATGAGCAGTTCTTC. The encoded protein is CAFGTSPYNEQFF. The gene calls are TRBV6-6 and TRBJ2-1; D possibly matches TRBD1 or TRBD2 (5 bases each). This CDR3 contains 13 residues. The V end was cut by 11 bases, the J end by 4 bases, with 15 bases between. Germline V CDR1 and CDR2: MNHNY, SVGAGI (reference sequence).

The V call is TRBV9, the J call TRBJ1-4; D perhaps matches TRBD1 (5 bases). The CDR3 has 15 amino acids. Trimming cost V 0 bases and J 1 base, with 7 bases left between them. The V gene's germline CDR1 is SGDLS and CDR2 YYNGEE. CDR3 sequence: CASSVAQGTNEKLFF. Written as DNA, the CDR3 is TGTGCCAGCAGCGTAGCCCAGGGAACTAATGAAAAACTGTTTTTT.

The rearrangement uses TRBV2 and TRBJ2-1, with 7 positions matching TRBD1. After removal of 6 bases from V and 9 bases from J, the junction contained 8 bases not matched to a gene. CDR1 SNHLY and CDR2 FYNNEI come from the germline V gene. This CDR3 comprises 13 residues. CDR3 bases: TGTGCCAGCAGAGGGGACAGTCCTATTGAGCAGTTCTTC. Residues: CASRGDSPIEQFF.

The chain carries TRBV2 and TRBJ2-5, with D possibly matching TRBD1 (6 bases). The DNA end lines up better with TRBJ2-7; the J call may be wrong. The CDR3 is 13 amino acids. Germline V gene data show CDR1 as SNHLY and CDR2 as FYNNEI. The CDR3 reads CASNQGQFYEQYF. The DNA of the CDR3 is TGTGCCAGCAACCAGGGACAATTCTACGAGCAGTACTTC.

This chain uses TRBV5-5 with TRBJ2-7; 9 bases are a match to TRBD2. V lost 4 bases, J lost 5 bases, and 1 base stayed unmatched. Germline V lookup: CDR1 SGHKS, CDR2 YYEKEE (reference sequence). The CDR3 has 12 amino acids. CDR3 bases: TGTGCCAGCAGCCGGACTAGCGACGAGCAGTACTTC. Protein sequence: CASSRTSDEQYF.

This chain links TRBV19 with TRBJ2-7, with 7 nucleotides matching TRBD1. J was trimmed by 6 bases and V by 1 base; bases with no gene match: 9. This CDR3 is built from 15 residues. CDR1 is LNHDA, CDR2 SQIVND, per germline (reference sequence). The CDR3 nucleotides read TGTGCCAGTAGTATAGTTGGACAGGACCACGTCGAGCAGTACTTC. Translation: CASSIVGQDHVEQYF.

CDR3 nucleotide sequence: TGTGCCAGCAGCCCGGGACAGCACAATGAGCAGTTCTTC. Translated: CASSPGQHNEQFF. The chain combines TRBV9 with TRBJ2-1; 7 nucleotides align to TRBD1. CDR3 length: 13 residues. In germline, CDR1 is SGDLS, CDR2 YYNGEE. The ends lost 4 bases at V and 5 bases at J; junction bases unmatched: 3.

The chain combines TRBV5-8 with TRBJ1-6; weak D call: TRBD1 (6 bases). Germline V CDR1 and CDR2: SGHTS, YDEGEE. V was shortened by 4 bases and J by 7 bases, with 15 bases between the two germline ends. CDR3 size: 15 residues. CDR3 nucleotide sequence: TGTGCCAGCAGCATCCTGGGGGCCCTCAATTCACCCCTCCACTTT. Translation gives CASSILGALNSPLHF. The variable domain in full, completed from reference TRBV5-8 and TRBJ1-6, reads EAGVTQSPTHLIKTRGQQATLRCSPISGHTSVYWYQQALGLGLQFLLWYDEGEERNRGNFPPRFSGRQFPNYSSELNVNALELEDSALYLCASSILGALNSPLHFGNGTRLTVT.

This clone showed up just once. Other DNA sequences within the sample encode an identical CDR3. The V and J genes are TRBV2 and TRBJ1-6; 7 bases match TRBD1. Germline V CDR1 and CDR2: SNHLY, FYNNEI. Trimming took 6 bases from V and 7 from J; bases not matched to a gene: 9. The CDR3 is made up of 15 amino acids. CDR3 in DNA: TGTGCCAGCAGACCCGGAACAGGGGTCAATTCACCCCTCCACTTT. This encodes CASRPGTGVNSPLHF.

This rearrangement joins TRBV5-4 to TRBJ2-5; 10 nucleotides match TRBD2. Judging by the DNA end, TRBJ2-7 fits better; the J call may be wrong. The CDR3 covers 15 residues. The V gene's germline CDR1 is SGHNT and CDR2 YYREEE (reference sequence). CDR3 coding DNA: TGTGCCAGCAGCTTCTCAGCGGGGGGGGCCCCCGAGCAGTACTTC. Translation gives CASSFSAGGAPEQYF.

The J gene is TRBJ1-1, the V gene TRBV10-1, with D hard to call. Trimming removed 2 bases from V and 6 bases from J, with 10 bases in between. Germline CDR1 WNHNN, CDR2 SYGVQD (reference sequence). CDR3 size: 13 residues. CDR3 DNA sequence: TGCGCCAGCAGTGAGGTCCGGGAAGCTGAAGCTTTCTTT. This codes for CASSEVREAEAFF.

V usage is TRBV7-2 and J usage is TRBJ2-7; possible D gene TRBD2, 6 bases. Per germline, CDR1 SGHTA and CDR2 FQGNSA. V was pared by 2 bases and J by 1 base, with 12 bases between. The CDR3 runs to 15 residues. This chain's CDR3 is CASSLSGWNSYEQYF. The CDR3 DNA follows: TGTGCCAGCAGCTTAAGCGGGTGGAATTCCTACGAGCAGTACTTC.

The chain carries TRBV5-6 and TRBJ1-5; the D gene is possibly TRBD1 (5 bases). V was shortened by 2 bases and J by 1 base, with 10 bases between the two germline ends. The V gene's germline CDR1 is SGHDT and CDR2 YYEEEE. The CDR3 is 15 amino acids. This CDR3 reads CASSLRGTSNQPQHF. For the CDR3, the DNA is TGTGCCAGCAGCTTAAGAGGGACCAGCAATCAGCCCCAGCATTTT.

The chain employs TRBV29-1 and TRBJ2-7, with 13 bases matching TRBD2. V gave up 4 bases and J gave up 6 bases; unmatched junction bases: 12. The V gene's germline CDR1 is SQVTM and CDR2 ANQGSEA. The CDR3 spans 16 residues. The CDR3 bases are TGCAGCGTTGTTTTACTAGCGGGAGGGCCTAGGGGCGAGCAGTACTTC. It specifies CSVVLLAGGPRGEQYF.

CDR3 protein: CASSVGSSGIASTDTQYF. CDR3 DNA: TGTGCCAGCAGCGTAGGGAGTAGCGGGATAGCTAGCACAGATACGCAGTATTTT. The gene calls are TRBV9 and TRBJ2-3, with 8 nucleotides matching TRBD2. The CDR3 sequence is 18 residues long. CDR1 and CDR2 from the germline V gene are SGDLS and YYNGEE. V gave up 0 bases and J gave up 0 bases; unmatched junction bases: 9.

This clone has a handful of counts. This specimen includes other DNA sequences encoding the same CDR3. The genes are TRBV7-2 and TRBJ2-7, with D unclear. Trimming removed 5 bases from V and 3 bases from J, with 5 bases in between. Germline-derived CDR1 and CDR2 are SGHTA and FQGNSA. The CDR3 consists of 11 residues. The CDR3: CASSLNYEQYF. Here the CDR3 DNA reads TGTGCCAGCAGCCTTAACTACGAGCAGTACTTC.

This clone has a handful of counts. This chain uses TRBV5-1 with TRBJ2-2; TRBD2 aligns across 7 bases. Germline values: CDR1 SGHRS, CDR2 YFSETQ. The CDR3 covers 16 residues. Unmatched junction bases numbered 9, after V lost 0 bases and J lost 7 bases. The CDR3 DNA sequence: TGCGCCAGCAGCTTGGCCGTTGGGAGGGAGAGCGGGGAGCTGTTTTTT. It specifies CASSLAVGRESGELFF.

CDR3 nucleotides: TGTGCCTGGAGTCCACACAGGGGCGAGCAGTACTTC. As protein: CAWSPHRGEQYF. The chain has TRBV30 and TRBJ2-7; 7 bases fit TRBD1. V was clipped by 2 bases and J by 6 bases; unmatched bases: 4. The CDR3 has 12 residues. Germline CDR1 GTSNPN, CDR2 SVGIG (reference sequence).

This clone was seen many times. The genes are TRBV7-9 and TRBJ1-1, with 10 positions matching TRBD1. Germline CDR1 SEHNR, CDR2 FQNEAQ (reference sequence). V dropped 4 bases and J dropped 7; count of bases not matched to a gene: 6. This CDR3 has 14 residues. The CDR3 spells CASSWGTGDVEAFF. The CDR3 DNA reads as TGTGCCAGCAGCTGGGGGACAGGGGACGTTGAAGCTTTCTTT.

V usage is TRBV19 and J usage is TRBJ1-5; D ambiguous. CDR3 length equals 16 residues. V lost 3 bases to trimming and J lost 0 bases, with 12 bases between them. CDR1 and CDR2 (germline): LNHDA, SQIVND (reference sequence). CDR3 DNA sequence: TGTGCCAGTAGTATGGGTCGACTCTATAGCAATCAGCCCCAGCATTTT. It specifies CASSMGRLYSNQPQHF.

The CDR3, as DNA: TGTGCCAGCAGCCCCGGACCCTCCTACGAGCAGTACTTC. The encoded protein is CASSPGPSYEQYF. The chain combines TRBV7-9 with TRBJ2-7, with D unclear. V gave up 5 bases and J gave up 0 bases, with 8 bases separating them. Germline CDR1 and CDR2: SEHNR and FQNEAQ (reference sequence). The CDR3 runs to 13 residues.

The gene calls are TRBV28 and TRBJ2-7; 9 nucleotides line up with TRBD1. The ends lost 6 bases at V and 3 bases at J; junction bases unmatched: 3. The CDR3 consists of 13 residues. In germline, CDR1 is MDHEN, CDR2 SYDVKM. The CDR3 sequence: CASSWGQGYEQYF. CDR3 nucleotides: TGTGCCAGCAGCTGGGGACAGGGCTACGAGCAGTACTTC.

CDR3 nucleotide sequence: TGCGCCAGCAGCTTCACACCGACAGATACGCAGTATTTT. Translation: CASSFTPTDTQYF. V usage is TRBV5-1 and J usage is TRBJ2-3; D not resolved. The CDR3 contains 13 residues. V lost 2 bases, J lost 3 bases, and 7 bases lay in between. Germline V gene sequence: CDR1 SGHRS, CDR2 YFSETQ.

This clone was seen just once. The chain carries TRBV19 and TRBJ1-2; maybe TRBD1 (6 bases). The CDR3 extends over 16 amino acids. The germline gives CDR1 LNHDA, CDR2 SQIVND (reference sequence). The germline V and J ends were trimmed by 0 bases and 0 bases, with 11 bases remaining between them. The CDR3 sequence is CASSIDGQKSNYGYTF. The CDR3 DNA reads TGTGCCAGTAGTATAGATGGACAGAAATCTAACTATGGCTACACCTTC. Full variable domain (remainder filled in from reference TRBV19 and TRBJ1-2): DGGITQSPKYLFRKEGQNVTLSCEQNLNHDAMYWYRQDPGQGLRLIYYSQIVNDFQKGDIAEGYSVSREKKESFPLTVTSAQKNPTAFYLCASSIDGQKSNYGYTFGSGTRLTVV.

V and J are TRBV6-5 and TRBJ1-3; a weak D match, TRBD1 (5 bases). Germline-derived CDR1 and CDR2 are MNHEY and SVGAGI. This CDR3 spans 15 amino acids. Trimming stripped 7 bases from V and 0 bases from J, with 13 bases between. CDR3 bases: TGTGCCAGCATCACAGACAGTAGCTCTGGAAACACCATATATTTT. It is translated as CASITDSSSGNTIYF.

The chain employs TRBV6-5 and TRBJ2-7; the D gene is possibly TRBD1 (6 bases). Germline V gives CDR1 MNHEY, CDR2 SVGAGI. This CDR3 has 15 residues. Trimming stripped 2 bases from V and 0 bases from J, with 11 bases between. DNA of the CDR3: TGTGCCAGCAGTTACCAGCAGGGGTTCTCCTACGAGCAGTACTTC. Residues: CASSYQQGFSYEQYF.